The 3 T cell receptor beta chains below were found in one sample sequenced in a study of cytomegalovirus exposure and HLA in healthy donors. PCR amplification relied on 60 Vbeta primers (plus 13 Jbeta primers). Produced via immunoSEQ multiplex PCR; TCRdb's table is partial and in-frame only. Here the sample spans 180,000 or so clones, roughly 76% being singletons. The sample comprised PBMCs. These receptors were obtained from a woman aged 18-30 years in good health and CMV-seropositive.

The rearrangement links TRBV18 to TRBJ2-3; 8 nucleotides match TRBD1. Germline V lookup: CDR1 KGHSH, CDR2 LQKENI. The CDR3 has 16 residues. Trimming cost V 5 bases and J 3 bases; bases outside gene matches: 10. CDR3 sequence: CASSSSTGVGTDTQYF. The CDR3 coding sequence is TGTGCCAGCTCATCCTCGACAGGGGTAGGGACAGATACGCAGTATTTT. The full variable domain, in which reference TRBV18 and TRBJ2-3 provide the parts outside the CDR3, is NAGVMQNPRHLVRRRGQEARLRCSPMKGHSHVYWYRQLPEEGLKFMVYLQKENIIDESGMPKERFSAEFPKEGPSILRIQQVVRGDSAAYFCASSSSTGVGTDTQYFGPGTRLTVL.

Only one count was recorded for this clone. This chain links TRBV7-8 with TRBJ2-5; no definite D call. There are 12 residues in the CDR3. Per the germline V gene, CDR1 is SGHVS and CDR2 is FQNEAQ. Deletions cut 5 bases from V and 3 bases from J, with 7 bases between. CDR3 nucleotide sequence: TGTGCCAGCAGCAAGCAGGAAGAGACCCAGTACTTC. Translation: CASSKQEETQYF.

The rearrangement links TRBV5-8 to TRBJ2-7; 11 bases map to TRBD1. Trimming at V came to 4 bases and at J to 6 bases, leaving 12 bases not matched to a gene. Per the germline V gene, CDR1 is SGHTS and CDR2 is YDEGEE. The CDR3 sequence is 16 residues long. CDR3 nucleotide sequence: TGTGCCAGCAGCACAGGACAGGGGGCCCCGCTAGTCGAGCAGTACTTC. Protein sequence: CASSTGQGAPLVEQYF.